This paragraph covers one T cell receptor (beta chain) sequence. Trimming stripped 7 bases from V and 1 base from J, with 10 bases between. The germline CDR1 and CDR2 sequences are LNHDA and SQIVND (reference sequence). This CDR3 is built from 14 residues. The data were obtained in a study of T cell responses to AZD1222 COVID-19 vaccine. TCRdb keeps only in-frame clones here, not all; method: immunoSEQ multiplex PCR. The data show around 130,000 clones, 91% seen once. V gene TRBV19 combines with J gene TRBJ2-2; D possibly corresponds to TRBD2 (7 bases). The sequence was collected from an adult who received the MenACWY meningococcal vaccine as a control. The specimen was peripheral blood, collected 28 days after the second dose of the MenACWY control vaccine. CDR3 DNA sequence: TGTGCCAGTAACGGGGGGCAGAACACCGGGGAGCTGTTTTTT. This gives the protein CASNGGQNTGELFF.